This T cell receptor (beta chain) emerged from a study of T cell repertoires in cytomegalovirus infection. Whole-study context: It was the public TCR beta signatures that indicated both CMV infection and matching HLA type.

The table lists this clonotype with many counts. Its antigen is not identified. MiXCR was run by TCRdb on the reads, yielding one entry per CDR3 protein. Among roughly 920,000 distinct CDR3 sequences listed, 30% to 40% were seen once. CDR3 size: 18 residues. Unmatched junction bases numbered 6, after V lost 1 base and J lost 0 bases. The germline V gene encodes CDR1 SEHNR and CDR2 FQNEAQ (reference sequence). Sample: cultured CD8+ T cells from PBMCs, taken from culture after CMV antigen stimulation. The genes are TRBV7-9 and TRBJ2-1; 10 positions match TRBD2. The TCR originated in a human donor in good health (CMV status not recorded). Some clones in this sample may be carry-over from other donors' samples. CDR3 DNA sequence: TGTGCCAGCAGCTTAGAGGCTAGCGGGGGTTTCTCCTACAATGAGCAGTTCTTC. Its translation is CASSLEASGGFSYNEQFF.